What follows are 29 T cell receptor beta chains derived from one specimen sequenced in a study of T cell repertoires in cytomegalovirus infection. TCRdb re-derived calls from the reads in MiXCR, one entry per CDR3 protein. There are 160,000 or so distinct CDR3 sequences in the sample; about 20% occur only once, and about a tenth lies in the top ten. Sequenced: PBMCs. The receptors here all came from a human donor in good health (CMV status not recorded). Some clones in this sample may be carry-over from other donors' samples.

This clonotype was observed many times. The V gene is TRBV7-2, the J gene TRBJ2-3; TRBD2 might be the D (5 bases). Germline V lookup: CDR1 SGHTA, CDR2 FQGNSA. V lost 5 bases and J lost 5, with 17 bases in between. The CDR3 is 15 amino acids. For the CDR3, the DNA is TGTGCCAGCAGCGCGAGCGGCAGCGAGGGAGATACGCAGTATTTT. Encoded protein: CASSASGSEGDTQYF.

This clonotype was recorded a few times. This chain uses TRBV20-1 with TRBJ2-3; maybe TRBD2 (6 bases). CDR1 is DFQATT and CDR2 is SNEGSKA in the germline V gene (reference sequence). Deletions cut 3 bases from V and 0 bases from J, with 16 bases between. The CDR3 runs to 16 residues. CDR3 protein: CSASRGLSGSTDTQYF. The CDR3 nucleotides are TGCAGTGCTAGTCGGGGTTTGAGCGGGAGCACAGATACGCAGTATTTT.

This clonotype has just a few counts. One junction end does not reproduce the germline sequence, and a read error may be involved. The chain recombines TRBV7-7 with TRBJ2-1; no clear D. This CDR3 is built from 10 residues. Germline V gene data show CDR1 as SSHAT and CDR2 as FNYEAQ (reference sequence). CDR3 region: CASTPFEQFF. CDR3 nucleotide sequence: TGTGCTAGCACCCCCTTTGAGCAGTTCTTC.

This clonotype was picked up a small number of times. The chain links TRBV6-5 to TRBJ1-1; maybe TRBD1 (5 bases). The length of the CDR3 is 15 residues. Per the germline V gene, CDR1 is MNHEY and CDR2 is SVGAGI. V lost 0 bases and J lost 1, with 9 bases in between. In nucleotides, the CDR3 is TGTGCCAGCAGTTACTCCAGGGAATCGAACACTGAAGCTTTCTTT. Its translation: CASSYSRESNTEAFF.

The V gene is TRBV7-2, the J gene TRBJ2-3; a possible D gene is TRBD2 (6 bases). Germline CDR1 reads SGHTA; CDR2 reads FQGNSA. This CDR3 has 14 amino acids. The V end lost 5 bases, the J end lost 6 bases, and 15 bases lay between the germline ends. The CDR3 region has the DNA TGTGCCAGCAGCCTCGGGGGACCGACGGATACGCAGTATTTT. It translates to CASSLGGPTDTQYF.

A few counts support this clonotype. The rearrangement uses TRBV27 and TRBJ2-1; D is perhaps TRBD1 (6 bases). V was clipped by 5 bases and J by 0 bases, with 17 bases between them. In germline, CDR1 is MNHEY, CDR2 SMNVEV (reference sequence). CDR3 length equals 17 residues. The CDR3 DNA follows: TGTGCCAGCAGTCCCCTACCACAGGGAAACTCCTACAATGAGCAGTTCTTC. Protein sequence: CASSPLPQGNSYNEQFF.

This clonotype has ten or more counts. The chain combines TRBV25-1 with TRBJ2-7; tentatively, D is TRBD1 or TRBD2 (5 bases each). The CDR3 spans 15 residues. V was pared by 4 bases and J by 2 bases, with 15 bases between. CDR1 is MGHDK and CDR2 is SYGVNS in the germline V gene. The CDR3, as DNA: TGTGCCAGCAGTGCCCGGGACCGCCGGGCCTACGAGCAGTACTTC. This gives the protein CASSARDRRAYEQYF.

V and J are TRBV28 and TRBJ2-7, with a possible D match to TRBD1 (5 bases). The length of the CDR3 is 14 residues. V was trimmed by 3 bases and J by 4 bases, leaving 13 bases between them. Germline V gene sequence: CDR1 MDHEN, CDR2 SYDVKM. CDR3 amino acids: CASSFNPGPYEQYF. CDR3 DNA sequence: TGTGCCAGCAGTTTTAATCCAGGGCCGTACGAGCAGTACTTC.

This rearrangement joins TRBV12-3 or TRBV12-4 to TRBJ2-3; weak D call: TRBD2 (6 bases). This CDR3 has 13 amino acids. V was shortened by 2 bases and J by 8 bases, with 11 bases between the two germline ends. CDR3: CASSLTGVGTQYF. The CDR3 DNA follows: TGTGCCAGCAGTTTAACGGGAGTGGGTACGCAGTATTTT.

The chain carries TRBV20-1 and TRBJ2-1; 7 nucleotides agree with TRBD2. There are 16 residues in the CDR3. In germline, CDR1 is DFQATT, CDR2 SNEGSKA (reference sequence). Unmatched junction bases numbered 6, after V lost 0 bases and J lost 1 base. In DNA form, the CDR3 reads TGCAGTGCTAGAGAGTGGGGGAGGGGATCCTACAATGAGCAGTTCTTC. Its protein product is CSAREWGRGSYNEQFF.

The genes are TRBV7-9 and TRBJ1-1; D might be TRBD1 (5 bases). Germline CDR1 and CDR2: SEHNR and FQNEAQ (reference sequence). The ends were cut back, 3 bases at V and 5 bases at J, with 13 bases in the middle. CDR3 length equals 14 residues. CDR3 protein: CASSLGDPATEAFF. In nucleotides, the CDR3 is TGTGCCAGCAGCTTGGGGGACCCGGCGACTGAAGCTTTCTTT.

V and J are TRBV11-2 and TRBJ2-2, with 8 positions matching TRBD1. CDR1 is SGHAT, CDR2 FQNNGV, per germline. V dropped 5 bases and J dropped 0; count of bases not matched to a gene: 8. The CDR3 has 17 amino acids. The CDR3 DNA is TGTGCCAGCAGCCATGCAGGGGGCGTTTCGAACACCGGGGAGCTGTTTTTT. Translating gives CASSHAGGVSNTGELFF.

The CDR3: CAIGTSGINQETQYF. CDR3 in DNA: TGTGCCATCGGGACTAGCGGGATAAACCAAGAGACCCAGTACTTC. The chain combines TRBV7-9 with TRBJ2-5, with 13 bases fitting TRBD2. Germline lookup yields CDR1 SEHNR and CDR2 FQNEAQ (reference sequence). V was pared by 10 bases and J by 0 bases, with 5 bases of the junction left unmatched. The CDR3 is 15 amino acids.

This clonotype was observed at least ten times. The rearrangement joins TRBV7-2 to TRBJ2-2; perhaps D is TRBD1 or TRBD2 (6 bases each). The germline V gene has CDR1 SGHTA and CDR2 FQGNSA. The length of the CDR3 is 14 residues. V was shortened by 5 bases and J by 3 bases, with 10 bases between the two germline ends. The DNA for the CDR3 is TGTGCCAGCAGCAGGGGGGTAGACACCGGGGAGCTGTTTTTT. Its protein is CASSRGVDTGELFF.

This chain uses TRBV12-3 or TRBV12-4 with TRBJ2-2, with 11 positions matching TRBD1. The CDR3 runs 16 residues. V lost 6 bases, J lost 6 bases, and 9 bases stayed unmatched. The CDR3 reads CASRVSGTGGSGELFF. The CDR3 DNA reads as TGTGCCAGCAGGGTCAGCGGGACAGGGGGTTCCGGGGAGCTGTTTTTT.

The V call is TRBV5-6, the J call TRBJ1-1, with D unclear. CDR1 and CDR2 (germline): SGHDT, YYEEEE. The CDR3 is made up of 12 amino acids. The V gene lost 4 bases and the J gene lost 8 bases, with 12 bases spanning the gap. CDR3 DNA: TGTGCCAGCAGCCAGAGGGAGGCAGAAGCTTTCTTT. Amino acids: CASSQREAEAFF. Variable domain in full (rest from reference TRBV5-6 and TRBJ1-1): DAGVTQSPTHLIKTRGQQVTLRCSPKSGHDTVSWYQQALGQGPQFIFQYYEEEERQRGNFPDRFSGHQFPNYSSELNVNALLLGDSALYLCASSQREAEAFFGQGTRLTVV.

This clonotype was recorded many times. The V gene is TRBV12-3 or TRBV12-4, the J gene TRBJ1-5; TRBD1 matches at 8 bases. Unmatched junction bases numbered 8, after V lost 6 bases and J lost 4 bases. This CDR3 comprises 15 residues. The CDR3 coding sequence is TGTGCCAGCAGCTCCGGGACAGGCACAAATCAGCCCCAGCATTTT. Its protein is CASSSGTGTNQPQHF.

This sequence joins TRBV6-2 or TRBV6-3 and TRBJ2-1; a possible D gene is TRBD2 (6 bases). The CDR3 is 18 residues long. Trimming cost V 5 bases and J 0 bases, with 20 bases left between them. Germline assignment: CDR1 MNHEY and CDR2 SVGEGT. Here the CDR3 reads CASSPSGTGGNSYNEQFF. The CDR3 DNA is TGTGCCAGCAGTCCTTCCGGGACTGGGGGAAACTCCTACAATGAGCAGTTCTTC.

The rearrangement uses TRBV2 and TRBJ1-1, with a weak D call TRBD1 (6 bases). Germline CDR1 is SNHLY and CDR2 is FYNNEI. Between the trimmed V and J ends, which lost 9 bases and 4 bases, there was a span of 18 bases. The CDR3 has 14 residues. Written as DNA, the CDR3 is TGTGCCAGTTCACAGGGAGAATGGGCCACTGAAGCTTTCTTT. Amino acid sequence: CASSQGEWATEAFF.

The chain combines TRBV6-5 with TRBJ2-2; D call uncertain. The CDR3 has 16 amino acids. Trimming took 0 bases from V and 1 from J, leaving 9 bases between them. CDR1 and CDR2 (germline): MNHEY, SVGAGI. CDR3 nucleotide sequence: TGTGCCAGCAGTTACTCGGATCGGGTGAACACCGGGGAGCTGTTTTTT. It codes for CASSYSDRVNTGELFF.

Regarding this clonotype: A much larger clone sits a single nucleotide away, making a read error possible. The chain is built from TRBV7-3 and TRBJ2-1, with 9 positions matching TRBD1. The CDR3 length is 14 residues. Germline values: CDR1 SGHTA, CDR2 FQGTGA. The CDR3 nucleotides are TGTGCCAGCTGCTTACAAACAGGGGGCGCAGAGCAGTTCTTC. It specifies CASCLQTGGAEQFF.

This clonotype was observed once. The chain links TRBV29-1 to TRBJ1-1; D is undetermined. Per germline, CDR1 SQVTM and CDR2 ANQGSEA. V was cut by 7 bases and J by 6 bases, with 15 bases left in between. This CDR3 is built from 12 residues. Here the CDR3 reads CSGSEISPEAFF. CDR3 DNA: TGCAGCGGGAGCGAGATCAGCCCTGAAGCTTTCTTT.

To note about this clonotype: One end of the junction varies from germline; a read error may be responsible. V and J are TRBV4-1 and TRBJ2-7; D uncertain. The length of the CDR3 is 14 residues. The germline gives CDR1 MGHRA, CDR2 YSYEKL. CDR3 DNA: TGCACCAGCAGCCAATCGGACGGATACTACGAGCAGTACTTC. It translates to CTSSQSDGYYEQYF.

V gene TRBV5-1 combines with J gene TRBJ2-7, with 11 nucleotides matching TRBD2. This CDR3 is 15 amino acids long. CDR1 is SGHRS and CDR2 is YFSETQ in the germline V gene. Trimming took 4 bases from V and 3 from J; bases not matched to a gene: 6. The CDR3 DNA reads TGCGCCAGCAGCCATACTAGCGGGGGATACTACGAGCAGTACTTC. Protein: CASSHTSGGYYEQYF.

This clonotype has just a few counts. J is TRBJ2-1 and V is TRBV6-2 or TRBV6-3; 7 nucleotides line up with TRBD1. Germline V gene sequence: CDR1 MNHEY, CDR2 SVGEGT. With 0 bases clipped from V and 2 bases from J, the junction kept 4 bases outside the gene matches. CDR3 length equals 16 residues. The CDR3 is CASSYSDRVPYNEQFF. Here the CDR3 DNA reads TGTGCCAGCAGTTACTCTGACAGGGTGCCCTACAATGAGCAGTTCTTC.

This clonotype was found many times. The V and J genes are TRBV28 and TRBJ1-4; D gene unclear. CDR1 MDHEN and CDR2 SYDVKM come from the germline V gene. Deletions cut 6 bases from V and 7 bases from J, with 15 bases between. This CDR3 spans 14 amino acids. CDR3 region: CASRAEYRSEKLFF. CDR3 in DNA: TGTGCCAGCAGGGCAGAATACCGGAGTGAAAAACTGTTTTTT.

V and J are TRBV27 and TRBJ2-5; 7 nucleotides line up with TRBD2. The V and J ends lost 5 bases and 2 bases, in that order; junction bases with no gene match: 5. This CDR3 contains 14 residues. The germline CDR1 and CDR2 sequences are MNHEY and SMNVEV (reference sequence). Here the CDR3 reads CASSPRRGQETQYF. The CDR3 DNA follows: TGTGCCAGCAGTCCCCGGCGGGGGCAAGAGACCCAGTACTTC.

This clonotype was recorded many times. This chain uses TRBV7-8 with TRBJ2-1, with TRBD2 matching 7 bases. The CDR3 is 16 amino acids. Trimming at V came to 1 base and at J to 5 bases, leaving 8 bases not matched to a gene. Per germline, CDR1 SGHVS and CDR2 FQNEAQ. The DNA for the CDR3 is TGTGCCAGCAGCTTAGAGCGAGCGGGATGGAACAATGAGCAGTTCTTC. Its translation: CASSLERAGWNNEQFF.

This clonotype appeared a few times. The V and J genes are TRBV6-5 and TRBJ2-3, with TRBD1 matching 12 bases. In germline, CDR1 is MNHEY, CDR2 SVGAGI. J was trimmed by 8 bases and V by 1 base; bases with no gene match: 16. The CDR3 covers 19 residues. Here the CDR3 reads CASSYFRDRGRGDTRTQYF. In DNA, the CDR3 is TGTGCCAGCAGTTACTTCCGGGACAGGGGGCGCGGGGACACACGTACGCAGTATTTT.